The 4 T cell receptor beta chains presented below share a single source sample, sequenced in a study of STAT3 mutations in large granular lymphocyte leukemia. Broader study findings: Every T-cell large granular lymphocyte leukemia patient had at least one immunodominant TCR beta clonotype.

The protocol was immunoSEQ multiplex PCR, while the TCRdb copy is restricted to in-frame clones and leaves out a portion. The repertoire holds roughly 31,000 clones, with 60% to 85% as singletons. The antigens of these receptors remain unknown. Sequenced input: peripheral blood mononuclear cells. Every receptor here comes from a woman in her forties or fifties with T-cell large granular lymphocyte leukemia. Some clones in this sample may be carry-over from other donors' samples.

CDR3 bases: TGCGCCAGCAGCGTACTAGCGACCCAAGAGACCCAGTACTTC. Its translation: CASSVLATQETQYF. This chain joins TRBV5-1 and TRBJ2-5; 7 bases are a match to TRBD2. The CDR3 is made up of 14 amino acids. The trim removed 4 bases at V and 1 base at J, leaving 4 bases unmatched. Per germline, CDR1 SGHRS and CDR2 YFSETQ.

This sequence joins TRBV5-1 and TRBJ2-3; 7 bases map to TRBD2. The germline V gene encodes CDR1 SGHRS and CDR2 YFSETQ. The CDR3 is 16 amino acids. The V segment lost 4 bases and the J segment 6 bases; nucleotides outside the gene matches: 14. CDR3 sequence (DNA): TGCGCCAGCAGCCAGGGACTACCTTTAGTCTCGGATACGCAGTATTTT. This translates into CASSQGLPLVSDTQYF. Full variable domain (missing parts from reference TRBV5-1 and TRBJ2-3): KAGVTQTPRYLIKTRGQQVTLSCSPISGHRSVSWYQQTPGQGLQFLFEYFSETQRNKGNFPGRFSGRQFSNSRSEMNVSTLELGDSALYLCASSQGLPLVSDTQYFGPGTRLTVL.

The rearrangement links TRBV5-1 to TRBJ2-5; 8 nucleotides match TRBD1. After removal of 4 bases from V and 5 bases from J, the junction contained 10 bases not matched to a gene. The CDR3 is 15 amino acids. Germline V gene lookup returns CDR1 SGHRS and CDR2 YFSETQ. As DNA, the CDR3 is TGCGCCAGCAGCCCGAGACAGGGGCTCTGGGAGACCCAGTACTTC. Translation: CASSPRQGLWETQYF.

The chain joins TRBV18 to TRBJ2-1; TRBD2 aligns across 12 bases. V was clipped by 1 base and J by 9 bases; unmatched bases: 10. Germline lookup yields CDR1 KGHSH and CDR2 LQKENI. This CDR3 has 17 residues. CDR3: CASSPRVLAGGPVEQFF. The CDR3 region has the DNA TGTGCCAGCTCACCACGGGTTCTAGCGGGAGGGCCCGTTGAGCAGTTCTTC.